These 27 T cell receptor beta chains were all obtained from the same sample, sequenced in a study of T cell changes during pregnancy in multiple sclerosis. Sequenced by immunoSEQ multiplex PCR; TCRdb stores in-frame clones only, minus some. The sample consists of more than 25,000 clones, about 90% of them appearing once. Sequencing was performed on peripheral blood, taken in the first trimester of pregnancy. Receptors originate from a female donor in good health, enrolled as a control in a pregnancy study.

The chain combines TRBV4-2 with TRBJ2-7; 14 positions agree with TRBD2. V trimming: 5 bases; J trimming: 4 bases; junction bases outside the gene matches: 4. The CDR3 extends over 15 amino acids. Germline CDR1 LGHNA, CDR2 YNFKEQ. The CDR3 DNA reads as TGTGCCAGCAGCACCGGGACTAGCGGGGGATACGAGCAGTACTTC. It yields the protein CASSTGTSGGYEQYF.

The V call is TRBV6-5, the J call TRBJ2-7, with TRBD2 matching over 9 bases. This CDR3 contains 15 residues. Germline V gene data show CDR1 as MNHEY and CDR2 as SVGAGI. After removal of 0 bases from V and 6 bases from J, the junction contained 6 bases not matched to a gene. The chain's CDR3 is CASSYSWTSVGEQYF. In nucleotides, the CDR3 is TGTGCCAGCAGTTACTCGTGGACTAGCGTCGGCGAGCAGTACTTC.

The CDR3 DNA reads TGTGCCAGCAGGCTTACAGGGAAAGAGACCCAGTACTTC. Translation gives CASRLTGKETQYF. The chain combines TRBV27 with TRBJ2-5, with D tentatively TRBD1 (6 bases). Trimming stripped 6 bases from V and 3 bases from J, with 11 bases between. CDR3 length: 13 amino acids. Germline CDR1 and CDR2: MNHEY and SMNVEV (reference sequence).

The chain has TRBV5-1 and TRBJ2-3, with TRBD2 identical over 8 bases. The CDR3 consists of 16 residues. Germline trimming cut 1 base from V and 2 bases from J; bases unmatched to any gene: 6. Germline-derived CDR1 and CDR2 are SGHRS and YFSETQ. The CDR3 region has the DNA TGCGCCAGCAGCTTGACCACTAGCGGTGTCACAGATACGCAGTATTTT. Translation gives CASSLTTSGVTDTQYF.

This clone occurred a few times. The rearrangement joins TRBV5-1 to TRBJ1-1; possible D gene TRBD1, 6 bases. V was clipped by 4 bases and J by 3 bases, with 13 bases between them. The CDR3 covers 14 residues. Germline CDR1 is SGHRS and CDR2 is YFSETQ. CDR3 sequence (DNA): TGCGCCAGCAGCGCAACAGGGATTGACACTGAAGCTTTCTTT. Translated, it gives CASSATGIDTEAFF. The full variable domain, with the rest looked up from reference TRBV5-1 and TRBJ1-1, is KAGVTQTPRYLIKTRGQQVTLSCSPISGHRSVSWYQQTPGQGLQFLFEYFSETQRNKGNFPGRFSGRQFSNSRSEMNVSTLELGDSALYLCASSATGIDTEAFFGQGTRLTVV.

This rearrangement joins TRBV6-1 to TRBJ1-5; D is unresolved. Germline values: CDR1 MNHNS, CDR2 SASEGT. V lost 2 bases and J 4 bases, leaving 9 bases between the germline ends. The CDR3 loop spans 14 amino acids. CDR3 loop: CASSESGDNQPQHF. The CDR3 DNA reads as TGTGCCAGCAGTGAAAGCGGAGATAATCAGCCCCAGCATTTT.

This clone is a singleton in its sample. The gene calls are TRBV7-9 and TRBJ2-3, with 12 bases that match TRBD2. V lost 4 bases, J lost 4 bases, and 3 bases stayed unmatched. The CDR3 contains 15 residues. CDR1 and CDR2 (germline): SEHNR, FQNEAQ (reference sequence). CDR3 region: CASSSLAGGADTQYF. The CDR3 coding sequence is TGTGCCAGCAGCTCACTAGCGGGGGGTGCAGATACGCAGTATTTT.

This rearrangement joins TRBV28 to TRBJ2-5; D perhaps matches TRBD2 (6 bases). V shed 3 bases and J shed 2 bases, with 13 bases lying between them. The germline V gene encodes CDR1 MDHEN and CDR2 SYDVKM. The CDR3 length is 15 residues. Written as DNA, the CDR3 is TGTGCCAGCAGTTTGGGCGGGGCGGTTCAAGAGACCCAGTACTTC. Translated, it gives CASSLGGAVQETQYF.

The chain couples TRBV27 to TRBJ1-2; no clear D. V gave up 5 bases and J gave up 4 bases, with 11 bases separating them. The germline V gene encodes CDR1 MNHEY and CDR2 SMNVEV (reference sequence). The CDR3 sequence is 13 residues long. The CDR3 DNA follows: TGTGCCAGCAGTCCGTATCCCGGCTATGGCTACACCTTC. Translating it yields CASSPYPGYGYTF.

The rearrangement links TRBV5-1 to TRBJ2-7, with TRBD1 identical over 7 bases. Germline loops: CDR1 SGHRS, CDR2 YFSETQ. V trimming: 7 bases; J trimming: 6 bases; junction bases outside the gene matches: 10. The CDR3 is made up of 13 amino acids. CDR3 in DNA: TGCGCCAGCTCCCAGGACAGGCCTGGCGAGCAGTACTTC. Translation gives CASSQDRPGEQYF. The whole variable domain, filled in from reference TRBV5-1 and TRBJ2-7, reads KAGVTQTPRYLIKTRGQQVTLSCSPISGHRSVSWYQQTPGQGLQFLFEYFSETQRNKGNFPGRFSGRQFSNSRSEMNVSTLELGDSALYLCASSQDRPGEQYFGPGTRLTVT.

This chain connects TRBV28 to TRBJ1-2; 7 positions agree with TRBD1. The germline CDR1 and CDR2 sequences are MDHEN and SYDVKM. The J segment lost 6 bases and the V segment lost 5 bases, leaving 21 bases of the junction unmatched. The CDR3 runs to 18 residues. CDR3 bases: TGTGCCAGCAGTCCCAATTGGAGGGGGCGCGGCTCCGGTAATGGCTACACCTTC. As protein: CASSPNWRGRGSGNGYTF.

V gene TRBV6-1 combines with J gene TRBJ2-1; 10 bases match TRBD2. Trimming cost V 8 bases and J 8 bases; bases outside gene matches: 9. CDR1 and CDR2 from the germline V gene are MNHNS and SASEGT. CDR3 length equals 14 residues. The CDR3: CASLSSGSFDEQFF. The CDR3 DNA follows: TGTGCCAGCCTCTCTAGCGGGAGTTTCGATGAGCAGTTCTTC.

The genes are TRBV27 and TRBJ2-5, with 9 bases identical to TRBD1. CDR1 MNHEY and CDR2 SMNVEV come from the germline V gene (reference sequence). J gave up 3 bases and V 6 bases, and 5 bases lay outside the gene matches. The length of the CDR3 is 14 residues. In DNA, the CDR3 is TGTGCCAGCAGCGGGACAGGGTGGGAAGAGACCCAGTACTTC. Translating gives CASSGTGWEETQYF.

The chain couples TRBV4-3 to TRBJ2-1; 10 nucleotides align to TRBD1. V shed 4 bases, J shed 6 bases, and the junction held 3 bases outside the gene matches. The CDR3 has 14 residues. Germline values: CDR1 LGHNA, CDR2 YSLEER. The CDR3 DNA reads TGCGCCAGCAGCCGGACAGGGGGTATCAATGAGCAGTTCTTC. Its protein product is CASSRTGGINEQFF.

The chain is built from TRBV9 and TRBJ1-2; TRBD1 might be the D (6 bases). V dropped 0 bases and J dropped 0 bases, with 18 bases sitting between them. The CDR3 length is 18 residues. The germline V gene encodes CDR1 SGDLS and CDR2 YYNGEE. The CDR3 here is CASSVVSLGALTNYGYTF. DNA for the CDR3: TGTGCCAGCAGCGTAGTTTCATTGGGGGCGCTCACTAACTATGGCTACACCTTC.

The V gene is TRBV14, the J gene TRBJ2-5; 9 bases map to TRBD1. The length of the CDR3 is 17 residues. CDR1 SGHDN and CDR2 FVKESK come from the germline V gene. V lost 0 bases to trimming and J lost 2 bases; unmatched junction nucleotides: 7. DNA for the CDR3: TGTGCCAGCAGCCAAGAGATCTGGACAGGGGAACAAGAGACCCAGTACTTC. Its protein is CASSQEIWTGEQETQYF. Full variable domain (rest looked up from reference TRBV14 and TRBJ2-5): EAGVTQFPSHSVIEKGQTVTLRCDPISGHDNLYWYRRVMGKEIKFLLHFVKESKQDESGMPNNRFLAERTGGTYSTLKVQPAELEDSGVYFCASSQEIWTGEQETQYFGPGTRLLVL.

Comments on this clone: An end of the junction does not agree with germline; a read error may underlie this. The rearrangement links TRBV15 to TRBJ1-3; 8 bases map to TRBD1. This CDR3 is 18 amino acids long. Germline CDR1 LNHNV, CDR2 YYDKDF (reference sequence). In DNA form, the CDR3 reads TGTGCCACCGGCAGAACCCGGGACAGGTCCGTCTCTGGAAACACCATATATTTT. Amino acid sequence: CATGRTRDRSVSGNTIYF.

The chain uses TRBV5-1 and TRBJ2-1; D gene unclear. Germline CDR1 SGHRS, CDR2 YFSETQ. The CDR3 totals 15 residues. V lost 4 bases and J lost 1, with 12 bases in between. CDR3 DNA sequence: TGCGCCAGCAGCGTTGACACCTATTCCTACAATGAGCAGTTCTTC. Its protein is CASSVDTYSYNEQFF.

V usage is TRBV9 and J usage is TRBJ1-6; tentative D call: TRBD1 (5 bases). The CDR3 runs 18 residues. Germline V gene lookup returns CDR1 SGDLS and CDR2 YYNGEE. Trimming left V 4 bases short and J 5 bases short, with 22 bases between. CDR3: CASSRMTPGTTDNSPLHF. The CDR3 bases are TGTGCCAGCAGCCGAATGACCCCCGGGACTACGGATAATTCACCCCTCCACTTT.

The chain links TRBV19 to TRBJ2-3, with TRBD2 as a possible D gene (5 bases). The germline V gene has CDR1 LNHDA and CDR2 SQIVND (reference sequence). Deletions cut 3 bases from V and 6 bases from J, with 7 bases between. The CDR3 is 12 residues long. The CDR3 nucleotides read TGTGCCAGTAGTATTAGCGTGGATACGCAGTATTTT. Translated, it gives CASSISVDTQYF. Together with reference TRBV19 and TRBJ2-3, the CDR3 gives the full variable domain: DGGITQSPKYLFRKEGQNVTLSCEQNLNHDAMYWYRQDPGQGLRLIYYSQIVNDFQKGDIAEGYSVSREKKESFPLTVTSAQKNPTAFYLCASSISVDTQYFGPGTRLTVL.

Here the CDR3 reads CAISESTGKKLFF. The CDR3 DNA follows: TGTGCCATCAGTGAGTCGACAGGGAAAAAACTGTTTTTT. V and J are TRBV10-3 and TRBJ1-4; TRBD1 aligns across 7 bases. The CDR3 runs to 13 residues. V gave up 0 bases and J gave up 9 bases; unmatched junction bases: 1. Germline V CDR1 and CDR2: ENHRY, SYGVKD.

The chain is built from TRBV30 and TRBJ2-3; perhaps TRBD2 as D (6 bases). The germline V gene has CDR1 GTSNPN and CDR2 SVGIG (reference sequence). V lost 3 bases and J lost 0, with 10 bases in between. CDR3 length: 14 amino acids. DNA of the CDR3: TGTGCCTGGAGGTTAGCGGCTAGCACAGATACGCAGTATTTT. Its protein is CAWRLAASTDTQYF.

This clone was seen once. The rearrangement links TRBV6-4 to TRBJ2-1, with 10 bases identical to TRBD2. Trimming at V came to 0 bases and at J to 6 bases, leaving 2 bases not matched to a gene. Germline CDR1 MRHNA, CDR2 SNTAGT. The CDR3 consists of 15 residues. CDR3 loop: CASSDSAGGSNEQFF. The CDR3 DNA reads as TGTGCCAGCAGTGACTCAGCGGGAGGGAGCAATGAGCAGTTCTTC.

This CDR3 is CASSTQPGGRDEKLFF. The DNA for the CDR3 is TGTGCCAGTAGTACCCAACCCGGGGGGCGAGATGAAAAACTGTTTTTT. The V call is TRBV19, the J call TRBJ1-4; tentative D call: TRBD1 (6 bases). This CDR3 comprises 16 residues. Deletions cut 4 bases from V and 6 bases from J, with 18 bases between. The germline CDR1 and CDR2 sequences are LNHDA and SQIVND (reference sequence).

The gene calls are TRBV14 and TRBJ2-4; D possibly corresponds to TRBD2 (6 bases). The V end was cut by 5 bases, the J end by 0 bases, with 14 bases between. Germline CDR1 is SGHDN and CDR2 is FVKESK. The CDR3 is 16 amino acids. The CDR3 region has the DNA TGTGCCAGCAGCTTCCGCGGGGAACTAGCCAAAAACATTCAGTACTTC. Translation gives CASSFRGELAKNIQYF.

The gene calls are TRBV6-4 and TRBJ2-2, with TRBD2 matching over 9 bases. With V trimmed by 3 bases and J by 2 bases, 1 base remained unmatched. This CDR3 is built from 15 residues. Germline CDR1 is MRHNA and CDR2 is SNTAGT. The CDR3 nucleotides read TGTGCCAGCAGTGAACTAGCGGGCAACACCGGGGAGCTGTTTTTT. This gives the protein CASSELAGNTGELFF.

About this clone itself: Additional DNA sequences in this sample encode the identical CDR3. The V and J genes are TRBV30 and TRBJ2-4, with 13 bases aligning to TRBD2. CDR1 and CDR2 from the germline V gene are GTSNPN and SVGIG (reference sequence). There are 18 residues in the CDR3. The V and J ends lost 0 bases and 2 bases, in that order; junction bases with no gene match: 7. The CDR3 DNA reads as TGTGCCTGGAGTGTACTAGCGGGAGGGCCGGGAACCAAAAACATTCAGTACTTC. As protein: CAWSVLAGGPGTKNIQYF.